This TCR beta chain was documented in a study of multiple sclerosis patients with progressive multifocal leukoencephalopathy. General study points: Less diverse TRB repertoires were suggested in most PML patients. Clones expanded at PML were already present before and during natalizumab.

CDR1 MDHEN and CDR2 SYDVKM come from the germline V gene. This CDR3 has 13 residues. Trimming removed 4 bases at V and 9 bases at J, with 15 bases between. About this clone itself: What it recognizes is unknown.

Time point noted: time of PML onset. The data were produced by immunoSEQ multiplex PCR, yet TCRdb's version contains in-frame clones alone and is incomplete. The repertoire holds 25,000 to 35,000 clones, with about 88% as singletons. This clonotype was sampled from a human donor with progressive multifocal leukoencephalopathy. The chain links TRBV28 to TRBJ1-1; perhaps TRBD1 as D (6 bases). Source: PBMCs, taken from a patient treated with natalizumab. The CDR3 here is CASSSRDIPKAFF. The CDR3 DNA reads TGTGCCAGCAGTTCCAGGGACATCCCGAAAGCTTTCTTT.